This TCR beta chain was retrieved from a study of OX40 agonist ivuxolimab in advanced cancers. Study-level information: Patients received the agonistic anti-OX40 (CD134) antibody ivuxolimab. With a range of roughly 20 to 79, age averaged approximately 60 years, and around 83% were male. Therapy given before enrollment (anti-PD-1, anti-PD-L1 or anti-CTLA-4) was allowed, and under 45% had some. Study-wide findings and caveats: The mean number of expanded clones was higher in CD8+ T cells than in CD4+.

V trimming: 5 bases; J trimming: 7 bases; junction bases outside the gene matches: 3. The CDR3 covers 14 residues. Germline CDR1 SGHVS, CDR2 FNYEAQ. As for this clone: Antigen specificity is unknown.

TCRdb keeps only in-frame clones here, not all; method: immunoSEQ multiplex PCR. The data hold tens of thousands of clones, with around 84% observed a single time. This specimen consisted of CD4+ or CD8+ T cells sorted from blood, obtained in a trial of the OX40 agonist ivuxolimab. The TCR comes from an adult with an advanced solid tumor such as melanoma, head and neck, liver or kidney cancer. The chain recombines TRBV7-6 with TRBJ1-6; 9 nucleotides match TRBD1. CDR3 in DNA: TGTGCCAGCAGCGGGACAGGGTGGAATTCACCCCTCCACTTT. Translated: CASSGTGWNSPLHF.